The 3 T cell receptor beta chains below come from one sample, sequenced in a study of blood T cell repertoires in COVID-19. Using immunoSEQ multiplex PCR, the repertoire was profiled, and TCRdb retains in-frame clones only, with some absent. The sample carries approximately 230,000 clones, about 79% recorded once. Sequences were obtained from peripheral blood. Receptors were obtained from a man of 80 years or more with acute or convalescent COVID-19.

V usage is TRBV11-1 and J usage is TRBJ2-4; D not certain. This CDR3 is built from 12 residues. Trimming cost V 0 bases and J 9 bases, with 6 bases left between them. Germline CDR1 is SGHAT and CDR2 is FQDESV (reference sequence). The CDR3 spells CASSLATGIQYF. DNA of the CDR3: TGTGCCAGCAGCTTAGCGACTGGCATTCAGTACTTC.

The V gene is TRBV6-1, the J gene TRBJ1-1; D not resolved. Germline V lookup: CDR1 MNHNS, CDR2 SASEGT. V shed 2 bases and J shed 0 bases, with 7 bases lying between them. There are 14 residues in the CDR3. CDR3: CASSEIHMNTEAFF. For the CDR3, the DNA is TGTGCCAGCAGTGAAATCCACATGAACACTGAAGCTTTCTTT.

This rearrangement joins TRBV7-6 to TRBJ2-2, with D possibly TRBD1 on 5 matching bases. Germline assignment: CDR1 SGHVS and CDR2 FNYEAQ. CDR3 length: 15 residues. Trimming removed 5 bases at V and 4 bases at J, with 14 bases between. Written as DNA, the CDR3 is TGTGCCAGCAGCCTCGACAGATACTCCACCGGGGAGCTGTTTTTT. Its translation: CASSLDRYSTGELFF.